The clone carrying this TCR beta chain was seen a single time. Its antigen remains unknown. This sample stems from a study of PD-L1 blockade in urothelial cancer. Across the study: Males with urothelial cancer arising in the bladder constituted most of the 29 patients. The median T cell count in blood samples was more than 110,000.

Overall study findings and caveats: Expansion of tumor-associated blood clones at 3 weeks was greater in durable-benefit patients.

The CDR3 spans 14 residues. After removal of 7 bases from V and 8 bases from J, the junction contained 5 bases not matched to a gene. In germline, CDR1 is MNHEY, CDR2 SVGAGI. In each PCR, synthetic TCR analog templates were spiked in. Sequencing was performed with immunoSEQ multiplex PCR; in TCRdb, only in-frame clones are kept and a portion is missing. Of approximately 79,000 clones listed, about 85% were seen once; the top ten hold 4.5% to 7%. The receptor was isolated from a woman between 70 and 85 years old with urothelial cancer. Sequenced here: PBMCs, sampled around atezolizumab (anti-PD-L1) treatment. The chain combines TRBV6-5 with TRBJ1-6, with 10 bases lining up with TRBD1. The CDR3 DNA reads TGTGCCAGCACCGAGGGACAGGGGTATTCACCCCTCCACTTT. Translating gives CASTEGQGYSPLHF.